This TCR beta chain was sequenced for a study of T cell changes during pregnancy in multiple sclerosis. Trimming cost V 6 bases and J 0 bases; bases outside gene matches: 4. Germline V gene sequence: CDR1 SEHNR, CDR2 FQNEAQ (reference sequence). The CDR3 extends over 15 amino acids. Assay: immunoSEQ multiplex PCR; the TCRdb copy retains only in-frame clones and omits some. The table lists roughly 79,000 clones, just over 90% of them singletons, with around 0.75% in the top ten. The sequenced sample was peripheral blood, obtained in the second trimester of pregnancy. The V and J genes are TRBV7-9 and TRBJ2-1; 8 bases map to TRBD2. The TCR sequence derives from a female donor in good health, enrolled as a control in a pregnancy study. CDR3 DNA sequence: TGTGCCAGCAGTTTTAGCGGGGACTCCTACAATGAGCAGTTCTTC. The encoded protein is CASSFSGDSYNEQFF.